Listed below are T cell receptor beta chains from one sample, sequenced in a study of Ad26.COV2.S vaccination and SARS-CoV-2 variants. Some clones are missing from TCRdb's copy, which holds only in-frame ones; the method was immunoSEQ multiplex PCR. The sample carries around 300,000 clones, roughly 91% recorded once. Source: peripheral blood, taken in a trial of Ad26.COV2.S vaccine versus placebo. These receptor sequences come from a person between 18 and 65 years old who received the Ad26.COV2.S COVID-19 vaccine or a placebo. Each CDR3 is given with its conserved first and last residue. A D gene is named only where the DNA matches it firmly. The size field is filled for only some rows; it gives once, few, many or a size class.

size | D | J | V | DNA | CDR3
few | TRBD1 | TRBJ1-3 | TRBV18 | TGTGCCAGCTCACGACAGGGAACTGGAAACACCATATATTTT | CASSRQGTGNTIYF
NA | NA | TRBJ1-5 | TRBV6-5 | TGTGCCAGCAGTCCTACAATAAGCAATCAGCCCCAGCATTTT | CASSPTISNQPQHF
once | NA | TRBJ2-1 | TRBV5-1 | TGCGCCAGCAGCTTGTTCGATGAGCAGTTCTTC | CASSLFDEQFF
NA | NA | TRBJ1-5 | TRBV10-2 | TGCGCCAGCAGCCTCACGGCTTGGGGCCAGCCCCAGCATTTT | CASSLTAWGQPQHF
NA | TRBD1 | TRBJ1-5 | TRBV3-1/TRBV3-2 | TGTGCCAGCAGCCAAGGGGGGACAGGGTTGCGGCAGCCCCAGCATTTT | CASSQGGTGLRQPQHF
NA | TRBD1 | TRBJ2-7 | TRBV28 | TGTGCCAGCAGCTCGACAGGGGGCAAGTACGAGCAGTACTTC | CASSSTGGKYEQYF
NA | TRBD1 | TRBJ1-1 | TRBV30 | TGTGCCTGGAGTGACAGGGACAGGGGTTGGAACACTGAAGCTTTCTTT | CAWSDRDRGWNTEAFF
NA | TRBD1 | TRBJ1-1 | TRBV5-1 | TGCGCCAGCAGAAAAGGGACAGGGGGCGCGGAAACTGAAGCTTTCTTT | CASRKGTGGAETEAFF
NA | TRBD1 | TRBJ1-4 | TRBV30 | TGTGCCTGGAGCCAACCCAGGGGGATTGAAGAAAAACTGTTTTTT | CAWSQPRGIEEKLFF
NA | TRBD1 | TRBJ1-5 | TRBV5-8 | TGTGCCAGCAGCTTCACCTCGACAGGGGCAGGTCAGCCCCAGCATTTT | CASSFTSTGAGQPQHF
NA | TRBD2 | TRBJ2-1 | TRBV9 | TGTGCCAGCAGCGGTGGCGGACTAGCGGGATCCCTCTCCTACAATGAGCAGTTCTTC | CASSGGGLAGSLSYNEQFF
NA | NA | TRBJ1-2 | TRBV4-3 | TGCGCCAGCAGCCAAGATGTCCGGGGTCGGGTCTATGGCTACACCTTC | CASSQDVRGRVYGYTF
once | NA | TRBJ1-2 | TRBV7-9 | TGTGCCAGCAGTTCCGGGACGGCCGACGGCTACACCTTC | CASSSGTADGYTF
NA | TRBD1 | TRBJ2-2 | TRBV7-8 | TGTGCCAGCAGCTTAGGTCACAGGGGAGGGGAGCTGTTTTTT | CASSLGHRGGELFF
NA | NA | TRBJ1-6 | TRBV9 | TGTGCCAGCAGCGTAGAGTATGGAGATTCACCCCTCCACTTT | CASSVEYGDSPLHF
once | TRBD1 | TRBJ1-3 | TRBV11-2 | TGTGCCAGCAGACCGTCCACAGGGGGCAGGTGGGACACCATATATTTT | CASRPSTGGRWDTIYF
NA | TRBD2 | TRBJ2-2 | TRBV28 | TGTGCCAGCAGTCCGCTAGCGGTCGTTAACACCGGGGAGCTGTTTTTT | CASSPLAVVNTGELFF
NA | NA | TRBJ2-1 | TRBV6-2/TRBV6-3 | TGTGCCAGCAGTACGGTCCCATACTCCTACAATGAGCAGTTCTTC | CASSTVPYSYNEQFF
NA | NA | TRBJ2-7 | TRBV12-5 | TGTGCTAGTGGTTTGAATCACGAGCAGTACTTC | CASGLNHEQYF
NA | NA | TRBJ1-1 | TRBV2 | TGTGCCAGCAGAGCGGACGGGAACACTGAAGCTTTCTTT | CASRADGNTEAFF
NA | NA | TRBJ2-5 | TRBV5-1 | TGCGCCAGCAGCCCCAGATTGGGGGAGACCCAGTACTTC | CASSPRLGETQYF
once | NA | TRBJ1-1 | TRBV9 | TGTGCCAGCAGCGGGGGGAACACTGAAGCTTTCTTT | CASSGGNTEAFF
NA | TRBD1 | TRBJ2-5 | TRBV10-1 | TGCGCCAGCAGTGATACAGGGGAGCCCACCCAAGAGACCCAGTACTTC | CASSDTGEPTQETQYF
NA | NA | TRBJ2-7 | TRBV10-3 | TGTGCCACCAACGACGGAAACCTCTACGAGCAGTACTTC | CATNDGNLYEQYF
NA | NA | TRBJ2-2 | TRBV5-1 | TGCGCCAGCAGCCTGGGTGGGGAGAACACCGGGGAGCTGTTTTTT | CASSLGGENTGELFF
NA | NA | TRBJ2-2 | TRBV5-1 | TGCGCCAGCAGCTTGGATATCACCGGGGAGCTGTTTTTT | CASSLDITGELFF
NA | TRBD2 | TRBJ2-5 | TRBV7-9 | TGTGCCAGCAGCCACGGGACTAGCGGGGAGGAGACCCAGTACTTC | CASSHGTSGEETQYF
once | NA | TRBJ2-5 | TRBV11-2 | TGTGCCAGCAGCTCCTTGGGGGAGACCCAGTACTTC | CASSSLGETQYF
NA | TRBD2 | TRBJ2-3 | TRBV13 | TGTGCCAGCACCGGGACTAGCGGGCTAACAGATACGCAGTATTTT | CASTGTSGLTDTQYF
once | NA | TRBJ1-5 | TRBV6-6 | TGTGCCAGCAGTTACCCGGGGACAAATAGCAATCAGCCCCAGCATTTT | CASSYPGTNSNQPQHF
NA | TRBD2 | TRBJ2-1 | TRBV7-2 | TGTGCCAGCAGCTTACGGCGGGAGCGGGGGTTCTTC | CASSLRRERGFF
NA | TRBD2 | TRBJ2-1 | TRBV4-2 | TGTGCCAGCAGCCAATTAGCGGGAGGGCCGAGCAAGGGTAAGGATGAGCAGTTCTTC | CASSQLAGGPSKGKDEQFF
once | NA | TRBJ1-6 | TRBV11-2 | TGTGCCAGCAGTTCCCTCGCAGGGTGGGATTCACCCCTCCACTTT | CASSSLAGWDSPLHF
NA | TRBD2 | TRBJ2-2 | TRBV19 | TGTGCCAGTAGTATTGGAGCGGGGTACACCGGGGAGCTGTTTTTT | CASSIGAGYTGELFF
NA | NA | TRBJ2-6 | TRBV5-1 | TGCGCCAGCAGCCCCCCCGACAGCTCTGGGGCCAACGTCCTGACTTTC | CASSPPDSSGANVLTF
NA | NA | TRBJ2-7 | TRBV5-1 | TGCGCCAGCAGCACCGTGCCGGGACAAATCTACGAGCAGTACTTC | CASSTVPGQIYEQYF
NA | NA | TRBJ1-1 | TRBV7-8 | TGTGCCAGCAGCTGGGGGGGGAACACTGAAGCTTTCTTT | CASSWGGNTEAFF
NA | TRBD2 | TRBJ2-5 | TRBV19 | TGTGCCAGTAGTATGACTAGCGAAAGCGGCCGGGAGACCCAGTACTTC | CASSMTSESGRETQYF
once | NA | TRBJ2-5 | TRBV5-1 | TGCGCCAGCAGCTGGGACATACAAGAGACCCAGTACTTC | CASSWDIQETQYF
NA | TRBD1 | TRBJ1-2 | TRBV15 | TGTGCCACCAGCAGAGAGGGGACAGACAACTATGGCTACACCTTC | CATSREGTDNYGYTF
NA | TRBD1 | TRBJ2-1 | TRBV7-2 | TGTGCCAGCAGCCGAGGACAGGGGGCGGTCTTC | CASSRGQGAVF
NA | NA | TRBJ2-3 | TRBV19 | TGTGCCAGTAGCCAAACAGGGATTAGCACAGATACGCAGTATTTT | CASSQTGISTDTQYF
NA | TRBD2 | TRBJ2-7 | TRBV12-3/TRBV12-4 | TGTGCCACGGGGAGGGATCCTCTATACGAGCAGTACTTC | CATGRDPLYEQYF
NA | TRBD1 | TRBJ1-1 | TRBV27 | TGTGCCAGCAGTCCTGACAGGGGTGGCACTGAAGCTTTCTTT | CASSPDRGGTEAFF
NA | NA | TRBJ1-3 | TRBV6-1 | TGTGCCAGCAGTGAAGGGTCCGGGTTGACTGCCTCTGGAAACACCATATATTTT | CASSEGSGLTASGNTIYF
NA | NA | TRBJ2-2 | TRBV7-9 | TGTGCCAGCAGCTTAGTTCCGACCGGGGAGCTGTTTTTT | CASSLVPTGELFF
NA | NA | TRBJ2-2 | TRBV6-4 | TGTGCCAGCAGTGACTCCCCCCAGGGCACGAACACCGGGGAGCTGTTTTTT | CASSDSPQGTNTGELFF
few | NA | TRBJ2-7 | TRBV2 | TGTGCCAGCAGAGACAATAGTCTCTACGAGCAGTACTTC | CASRDNSLYEQYF